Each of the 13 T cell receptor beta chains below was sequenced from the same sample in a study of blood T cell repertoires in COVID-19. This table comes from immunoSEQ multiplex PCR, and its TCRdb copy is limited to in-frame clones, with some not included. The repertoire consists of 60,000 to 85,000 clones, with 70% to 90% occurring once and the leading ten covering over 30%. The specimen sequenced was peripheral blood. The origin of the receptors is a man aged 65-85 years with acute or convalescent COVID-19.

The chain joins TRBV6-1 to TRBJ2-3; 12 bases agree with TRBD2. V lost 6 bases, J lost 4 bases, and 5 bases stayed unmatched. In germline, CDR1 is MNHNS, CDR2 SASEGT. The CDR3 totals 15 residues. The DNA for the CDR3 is TGTGCCAGCAGAAAGGGACTAGCGGGTGCAGATACGCAGTATTTT. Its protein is CASRKGLAGADTQYF.

CDR3 sequence reads: CASSFKQGAANLNEKLFF. The CDR3 region has the DNA TGTGCCAGCAGTTTCAAACAGGGCGCGGCTAACCTTAATGAAAAACTGTTTTTT. The chain combines TRBV6-2 or TRBV6-3 with TRBJ1-4; the D gene is possibly TRBD1 (6 bases). Trimming cost V 4 bases and J 4 bases, with 22 bases left between them. The CDR3 sequence is 18 residues long. Germline V lookup: CDR1 MNHEY, CDR2 SVGEGT.

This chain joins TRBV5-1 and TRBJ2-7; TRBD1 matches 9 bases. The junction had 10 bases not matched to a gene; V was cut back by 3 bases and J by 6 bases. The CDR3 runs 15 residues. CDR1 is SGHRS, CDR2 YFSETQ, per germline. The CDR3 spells CASSSRTGEIGEQYF. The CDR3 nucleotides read TGCGCCAGCAGCTCCCGGACAGGGGAGATAGGCGAGCAGTACTTC.

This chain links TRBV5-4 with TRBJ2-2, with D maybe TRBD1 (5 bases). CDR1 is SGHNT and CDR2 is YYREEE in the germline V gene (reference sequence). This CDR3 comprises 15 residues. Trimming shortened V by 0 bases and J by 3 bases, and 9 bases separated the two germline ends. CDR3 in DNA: TGTGCCAGCAGCTTGGCAGGGCTGGACACCGGGGAGCTGTTTTTT. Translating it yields CASSLAGLDTGELFF.

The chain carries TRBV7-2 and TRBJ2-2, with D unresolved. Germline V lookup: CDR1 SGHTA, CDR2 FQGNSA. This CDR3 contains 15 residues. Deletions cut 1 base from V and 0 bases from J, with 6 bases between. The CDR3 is CASSLVLANTGELFF. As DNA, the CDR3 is TGTGCCAGCAGCTTAGTCCTAGCGAACACCGGGGAGCTGTTTTTT.

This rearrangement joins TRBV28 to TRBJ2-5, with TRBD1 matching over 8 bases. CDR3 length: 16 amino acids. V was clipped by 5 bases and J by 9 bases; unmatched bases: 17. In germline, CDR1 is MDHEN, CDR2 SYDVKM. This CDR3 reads CASSPRTGLRAEAQYF. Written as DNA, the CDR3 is TGTGCCAGCAGTCCCCGGACAGGGTTAAGGGCTGAGGCCCAGTACTTC.

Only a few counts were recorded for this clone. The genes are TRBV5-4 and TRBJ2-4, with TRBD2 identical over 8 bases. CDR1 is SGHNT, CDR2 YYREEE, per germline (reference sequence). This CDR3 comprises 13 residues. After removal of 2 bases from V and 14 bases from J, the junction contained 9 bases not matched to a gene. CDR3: CASSLPGLDRKYF. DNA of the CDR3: TGTGCCAGCAGCTTACCGGGACTAGATAGAAAGTACTTC.

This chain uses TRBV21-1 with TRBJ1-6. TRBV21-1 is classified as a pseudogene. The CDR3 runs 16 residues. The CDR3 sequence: CASSKGEGSYNSPLHF. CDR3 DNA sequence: TGTGCCAGCAGCAAAGGGGAGGGCTCCTATAATTCACCCCTCCACTTT.

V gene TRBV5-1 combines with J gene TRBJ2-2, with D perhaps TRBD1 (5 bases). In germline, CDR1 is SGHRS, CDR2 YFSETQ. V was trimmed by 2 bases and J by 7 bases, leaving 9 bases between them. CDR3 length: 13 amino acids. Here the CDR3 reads CASSLGQGGELFF. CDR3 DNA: TGCGCCAGCAGCTTAGGGCAGGGCGGGGAGCTGTTTTTT.

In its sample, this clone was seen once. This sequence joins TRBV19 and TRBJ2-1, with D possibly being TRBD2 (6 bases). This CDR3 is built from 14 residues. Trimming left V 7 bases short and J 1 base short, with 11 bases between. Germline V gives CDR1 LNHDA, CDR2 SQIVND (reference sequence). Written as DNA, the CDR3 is TGTGCCAGTACGTCTAGCGCTTCCTACAATGAGCAGTTCTTC. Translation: CASTSSASYNEQFF.

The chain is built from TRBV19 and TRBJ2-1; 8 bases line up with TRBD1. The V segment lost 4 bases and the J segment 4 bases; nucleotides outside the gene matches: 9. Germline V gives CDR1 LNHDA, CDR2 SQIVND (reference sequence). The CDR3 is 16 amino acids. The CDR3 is CASSNGQGNLYNEQFF. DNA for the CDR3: TGTGCCAGTAGTAACGGACAGGGTAACTTATACAATGAGCAGTTCTTC.

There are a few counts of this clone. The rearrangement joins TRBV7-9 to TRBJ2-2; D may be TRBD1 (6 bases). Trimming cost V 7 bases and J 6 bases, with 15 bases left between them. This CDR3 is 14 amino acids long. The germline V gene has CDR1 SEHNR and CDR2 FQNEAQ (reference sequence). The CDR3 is CASTATQGAGELFF. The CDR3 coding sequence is TGTGCCAGCACCGCTACACAGGGAGCCGGGGAGCTGTTTTTT.

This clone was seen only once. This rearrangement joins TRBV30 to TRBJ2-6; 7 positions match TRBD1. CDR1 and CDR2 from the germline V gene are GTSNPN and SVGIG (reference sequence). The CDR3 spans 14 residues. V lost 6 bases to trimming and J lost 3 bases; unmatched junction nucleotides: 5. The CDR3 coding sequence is TGTGCCTGCAATAGGGGGCTTGGGGCCAACGTCCTGACTTTC. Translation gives CACNRGLGANVLTF.